This T cell receptor (beta chain) appears in the sequencing data of a study of blood T cell repertoires in COVID-19. For the study at large: COVID-19 samples from acute and convalescent phases originated in the United States, Italy and Spain. The analysed material was cDNA or gDNA that came from T cells, B-cell-depleted T cells, or PBMCs.

Per the study methods: For nucleated cells, counts were estimated from reference gene primer amplification. TCRdb's table, derived via immunoSEQ multiplex PCR, lists solely in-frame clones and lacks some. For V, J and clone size, that table is used; D and trimming come from the DNA. The table records 150,000 or so clones, approximately 85% of them present only once. Followed over time, Seattle patients had been enrolled while infection was active. Germline CDR1 reads DFQATT; CDR2 reads SNEGSKA (reference sequence). CDR3 length equals 14 residues. V lost 3 bases and J lost 0; bases outside the gene matches: 4.

This chain connects TRBV20-1 to TRBJ2-5, with 7 nucleotides matching TRBD2. The clonotype was recovered from a woman aged 55-69 years with COVID-19, enrolled during active disease. The sequenced sample was peripheral blood. CDR3 sequence: CSASKRGYQETQYF. The DNA for the CDR3 is TGCAGTGCTAGTAAGCGGGGATACCAAGAGACCCAGTACTTC.